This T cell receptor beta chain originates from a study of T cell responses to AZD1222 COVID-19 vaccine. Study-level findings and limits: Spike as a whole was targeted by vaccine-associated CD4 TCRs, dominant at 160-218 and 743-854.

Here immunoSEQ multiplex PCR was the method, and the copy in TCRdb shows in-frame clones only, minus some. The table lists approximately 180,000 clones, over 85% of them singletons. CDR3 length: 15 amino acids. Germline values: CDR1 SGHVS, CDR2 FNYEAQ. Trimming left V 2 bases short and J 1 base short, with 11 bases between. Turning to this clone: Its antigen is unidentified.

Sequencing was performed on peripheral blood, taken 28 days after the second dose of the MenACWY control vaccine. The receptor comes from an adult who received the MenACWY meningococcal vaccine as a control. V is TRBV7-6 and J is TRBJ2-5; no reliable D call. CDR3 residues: CASSLRAGGQETQYF. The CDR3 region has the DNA TGTGCCAGCAGCTTACGGGCAGGCGGCCAAGAGACCCAGTACTTC.